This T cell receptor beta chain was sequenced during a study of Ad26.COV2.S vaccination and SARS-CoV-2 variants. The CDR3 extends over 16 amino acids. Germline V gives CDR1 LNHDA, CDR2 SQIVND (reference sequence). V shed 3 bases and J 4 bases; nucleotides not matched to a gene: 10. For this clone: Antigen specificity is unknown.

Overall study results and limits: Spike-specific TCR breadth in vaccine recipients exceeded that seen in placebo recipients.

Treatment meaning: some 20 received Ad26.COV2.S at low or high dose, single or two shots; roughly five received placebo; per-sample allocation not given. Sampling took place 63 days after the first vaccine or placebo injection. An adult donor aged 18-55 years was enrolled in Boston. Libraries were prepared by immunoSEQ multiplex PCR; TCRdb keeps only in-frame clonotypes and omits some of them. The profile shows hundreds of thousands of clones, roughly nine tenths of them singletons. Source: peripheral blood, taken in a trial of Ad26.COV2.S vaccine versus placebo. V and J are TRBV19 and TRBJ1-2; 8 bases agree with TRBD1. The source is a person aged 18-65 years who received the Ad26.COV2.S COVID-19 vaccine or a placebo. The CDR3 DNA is TGTGCCAGTAGTATGCGCAGGGGGCGCCCGGGCTATGGCTACACCTTC. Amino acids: CASSMRRGRPGYGYTF. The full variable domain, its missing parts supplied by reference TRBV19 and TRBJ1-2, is DGGITQSPKYLFRKEGQNVTLSCEQNLNHDAMYWYRQDPGQGLRLIYYSQIVNDFQKGDIAEGYSVSREKKESFPLTVTSAQKNPTAFYLCASSMRRGRPGYGYTFGSGTRLTVV.